The following is a T cell receptor (beta chain) sequence with its context. What it binds is unknown. The sample belongs to a study of blood T cells in healthy people across ages. The second PCR ran 7 to 11 cycles with a sample-barcoded 5' primer and J-beta primers. From the 5' RACE reads, TCRdb called clonotypes with MiXCR, one entry per CDR3 protein. The sample lists 1.2 million to 1.5 million distinct CDR3 sequences; approximately 59% were seen once. It was ten milliliters of peripheral blood that were drawn from each donor. The CDR3 contains 11 residues. The germline V gene encodes CDR1 SQVTM and CDR2 ANQGSEA. V lost 0 bases to trimming and J lost 6 bases, with 6 bases between them. General study findings and limits: It was the long-lived donors that had more naive CD4+ cells and higher diversity than aged donors. Getting older went along with TCR beta diversity per million T cells dropping roughly linearly.

This clonotype was obtained from a man younger than 30 in good health. This chain uses TRBV29-1 with TRBJ2-7; D call uncertain. The sample comprised blood. CDR3 protein: CSVEENTEQYF. The CDR3 nucleotides read TGCAGCGTTGAAGAGAATACCGAGCAGTACTTC.